This is a list of T cell receptor beta chains from one sample in a study of cytomegalovirus exposure and HLA in healthy donors. Measured with immunoSEQ multiplex PCR; TCRdb has only the in-frame clones, and not every one. The sample holds about 150,000 clones, 80% seen once. Sequencing was carried out using PBMCs. The receptor set was obtained from a man aged 25 to 45 in good health and CMV-seropositive. Each CDR3 is given with its conserved first and last residue. Each record gives: CDR3 DNA, CDR3 protein, J gene, D gene, V gene, clone size. A D gene is named only where the DNA matches it firmly. A clone size is listed for some rows: how often the clone was seen (once, few, many), or a class if it is expanded.

cdr3_nt: TGTGCCAGCAGCTCACGGGCAGATACGCAGTATTTT; cdr3_aa: CASSSRADTQYF; j_call: TRBJ2-3; d_call: -; v_call: TRBV7-6; clone_size: few
cdr3_nt: TGTGCCAGTAGTAACTACAGGGAAAGCCACTACGAGCAGTACTTC; cdr3_aa: CASSNYRESHYEQYF; j_call: TRBJ2-7; d_call: -; v_call: TRBV19; clone_size: -
cdr3_nt: TGTGCCAGCAGTTTATTGGACACCGAGGCTTTCTTT; cdr3_aa: CASSLLDTEAFF; j_call: TRBJ1-1; d_call: -; v_call: TRBV28; clone_size: -
cdr3_nt: TGTGCCAGCAGCCCAACCAGGGGCTCCTACGAGCAGTACTTC; cdr3_aa: CASSPTRGSYEQYF; j_call: TRBJ2-7; d_call: -; v_call: TRBV27; clone_size: -
cdr3_nt: TGTGCCTGGAGTTCGACAGCCCAAGAGACCCAGTACTTC; cdr3_aa: CAWSSTAQETQYF; j_call: TRBJ2-5; d_call: -; v_call: TRBV30; clone_size: -
cdr3_nt: TGTGCCAGCAGCTTAGGAGGGGTTCAGGATGAGCAGTTCTTC; cdr3_aa: CASSLGGVQDEQFF; j_call: TRBJ2-1; d_call: -; v_call: TRBV13; clone_size: -
cdr3_nt: TGCAGCGTTGGGGAGGGGCGGAACACAGATACGCAGTATTTT; cdr3_aa: CSVGEGRNTDTQYF; j_call: TRBJ2-3; d_call: TRBD2; v_call: TRBV29-1; clone_size: -
cdr3_nt: TGCAGCGTTCGACTAGCGGGAGGGCCTCCTGAGCAGTTCTTC; cdr3_aa: CSVRLAGGPPEQFF; j_call: TRBJ2-1; d_call: TRBD2; v_call: TRBV29-1; clone_size: -
cdr3_nt: TGTGCCAGCAGAGACAGGGGGGATTACCAAGAGACCCAGTACTTC; cdr3_aa: CASRDRGDYQETQYF; j_call: TRBJ2-5; d_call: TRBD1; v_call: TRBV2; clone_size: -
cdr3_nt: TGTGCCATCAAGGGGGACAGGGCACAAGAGACCCAGTACTTC; cdr3_aa: CAIKGDRAQETQYF; j_call: TRBJ2-5; d_call: TRBD1; v_call: TRBV10-3; clone_size: -
cdr3_nt: TGTGCCAGCACTGGACAGCCCAATCAGCCCCAGCATTTT; cdr3_aa: CASTGQPNQPQHF; j_call: TRBJ1-5; d_call: -; v_call: TRBV6-1; clone_size: once
cdr3_nt: TGTGCCAGCATCCCTTCGGGGAGTGGTAAGACCCAGTACTTC; cdr3_aa: CASIPSGSGKTQYF; j_call: TRBJ2-5; d_call: -; v_call: TRBV28; clone_size: -
cdr3_nt: TGTGCCAGTAGTATTTTGGGGGGACGTACTGAAGCTTTCTTT; cdr3_aa: CASSILGGRTEAFF; j_call: TRBJ1-1; d_call: -; v_call: TRBV19; clone_size: -